Below, one T cell receptor (beta chain) is given with its context. These data are taken from a study of blood T cell repertoires in COVID-19. From germline, CDR1 is MDHEN and CDR2 SYDVKM. The CDR3 sequence is 13 residues long. V was shortened by 2 bases and J by 8 bases, with 12 bases between the two germline ends. Study members were between about 18 and 95 years old and lived in 24 US regions. Sequencing was performed with immunoSEQ multiplex PCR; in TCRdb, only in-frame clones are kept and a portion is missing. The sample yields a few hundred thousand clones, roughly 85% seen once. Sequenced sample: PBMCs or T cells enriched from blood (not recorded which). The sequence came from a man aged 40-55 years who had recovered from COVID-19. This sequence joins TRBV28 and TRBJ1-2; D ambiguous. The CDR3 region is CASSLNRLAGYTF. The CDR3 region has the DNA TGTGCCAGCAGTTTAAATCGACTTGCGGGCTACACCTTC.